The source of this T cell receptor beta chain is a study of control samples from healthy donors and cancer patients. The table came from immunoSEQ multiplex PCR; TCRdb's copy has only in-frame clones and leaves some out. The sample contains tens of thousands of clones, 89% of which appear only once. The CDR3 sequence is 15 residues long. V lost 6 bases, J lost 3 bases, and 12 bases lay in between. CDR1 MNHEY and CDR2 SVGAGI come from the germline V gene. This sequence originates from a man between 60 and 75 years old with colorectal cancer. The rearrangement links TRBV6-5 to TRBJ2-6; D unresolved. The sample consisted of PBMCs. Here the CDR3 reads CASRSPVLGANVLTF. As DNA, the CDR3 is TGTGCCAGCAGATCACCCGTTCTTGGGGCCAACGTCCTGACTTTC.